These 2 T cell receptor beta chains originate from one sample sequenced in a study of blood T cell repertoires in COVID-19. Repertoires were generated with immunoSEQ multiplex PCR, while TCRdb's copy carries only in-frame clones and drops some. The profile covers about 160,000 clones, with 80% to 90% appearing a single time and around 3.9% taken by the ten largest. The sample comprised peripheral blood. The receptors were sampled from a woman in her sixties or seventies who had recovered from COVID-19.

This clone was seen more than once but under ten times. The rearrangement links TRBV28 to TRBJ1-3; D not certain. The germline V gene encodes CDR1 MDHEN and CDR2 SYDVKM. CDR3 length: 14 amino acids. V lost 10 bases and J 4 bases, leaving 17 bases between the germline ends. The CDR3 loop reads CATNRRGQGNTIYF. As DNA, the CDR3 is TGTGCCACCAATCGCCGAGGGCAGGGAAACACCATATATTTT.

The chain uses TRBV15 and TRBJ1-6; D might be TRBD1 (5 bases). The CDR3 extends over 17 amino acids. CDR1 is LNHNV, CDR2 YYDKDF, per germline (reference sequence). The V and J ends lost 2 bases and 2 bases respectively, with 13 bases between them. CDR3 in amino acids: CATSRKGLTAYNSPLHF. The CDR3, as DNA: TGTGCCACCAGCAGAAAGGGGTTGACAGCCTATAATTCACCCCTCCACTTT.